A single sample is the source of the 4 T cell receptor beta chains below, sequenced in a study of vaccination and CD4 T cells after COVID-19 (dated by TCRdb to between 2021 and 2024). Their cognate antigens are unknown. Read against the paper, the sample's treatment or condition label means: approximately nine-day PBMC culture with coronavirus spike peptide pools or control peptides (ViraFEST assay). The method was PCR. Data came from an Illumina iSeq 100. DNA from cultured CD4+ T cells underwent TCR sequencing with the Oncomine TCR Beta short-read assay at the Johns Hopkins FTIC core. In TCRdb, the public reads were trimmed at Q25 with fastp and aligned with MiXCR, with productive beta chains retained. Each entry merges the rows of one CDR3 protein and shows their most common DNA and genes. Present in this sample are fewer than 20,000 distinct CDR3 sequences, more than 45% of which were seen just once. Around an eighth of the sample is in the top ten clones.

Sequences were obtained from CD4+ T cells from blood, cultured in vitro. The receptors were gathered from a human donor who had recovered from COVID-19.

V is TRBV15 and J is TRBJ1-5; the D is unclear. Germline CDR1 is LNHNV and CDR2 is YYDKDF (reference sequence). The CDR3 totals 16 residues. Trimming took off 5 bases at V and 2 bases at J, with 16 bases between the two ends. The chain's CDR3 is CATSSRAALGNQPQHF. DNA for the CDR3: TGTGCCACCAGCTCCCGGGCCGCTTTGGGCAATCAGCCCCAGCATTTT.

The V call is TRBV19, the J call TRBJ1-1, with 8 bases fitting TRBD1. CDR1 is LNHDA, CDR2 SQIVND, per germline (reference sequence). V lost 5 bases, J lost 4 bases, and 9 bases stayed unmatched. The CDR3 totals 15 residues. Written as DNA, the CDR3 is TGTGCCAGTAGTCCAAAGACAGGGGCCTCCACTGAAGCTTTCTTT. It encodes CASSPKTGASTEAFF.

This clonotype was detected a few times. This chain connects TRBV25-1 to TRBJ1-2, with a weak D call TRBD1 (6 bases). Germline lookup yields CDR1 MGHDK and CDR2 SYGVNS. V was shortened by 4 bases and J by 3 bases, with 12 bases between the two germline ends. This CDR3 region has 14 residues. The CDR3 bases are TGTGCCAGCAGTGGGGGGCCACCGGACTATGGCTACACCTTC. It is translated as CASSGGPPDYGYTF.

The count of this clonotype is one. This rearrangement joins TRBV20-1 to TRBJ2-1; D is undetermined. Germline CDR1 reads DFQATT; CDR2 reads SNEGSKA (reference sequence). Deletions cut 0 bases from V and 6 bases from J, with 9 bases between. The CDR3 consists of 13 residues. The CDR3 coding sequence is TGCAGTGCTAGAGATCCTTGGATCAATGAGCAGTTCTTC. Amino acid sequence: CSARDPWINEQFF.